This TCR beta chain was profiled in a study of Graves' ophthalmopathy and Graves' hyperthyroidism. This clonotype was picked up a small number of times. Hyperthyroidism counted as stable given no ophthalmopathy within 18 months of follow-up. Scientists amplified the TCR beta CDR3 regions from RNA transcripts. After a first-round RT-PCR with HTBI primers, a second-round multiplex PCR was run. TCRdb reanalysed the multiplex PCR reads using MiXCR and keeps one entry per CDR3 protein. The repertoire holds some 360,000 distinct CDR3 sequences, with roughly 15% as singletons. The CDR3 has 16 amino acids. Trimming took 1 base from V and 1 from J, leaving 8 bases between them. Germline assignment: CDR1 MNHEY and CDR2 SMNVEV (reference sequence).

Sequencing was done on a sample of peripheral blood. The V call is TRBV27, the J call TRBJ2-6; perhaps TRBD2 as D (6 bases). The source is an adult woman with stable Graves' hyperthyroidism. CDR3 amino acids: CASSLYGGSGANVLTF. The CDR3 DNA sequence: TGTGCCAGCAGTTTATACGGGGGATCTGGGGCCAACGTCCTGACTTTC.